This is a list of T cell receptor beta chains from one sample in a study of PD-L1 blockade in urothelial cancer. This table comes from immunoSEQ multiplex PCR, and its TCRdb copy is limited to in-frame clones, with some not included. The sample has about 38,000 clones; 80% to 95% are singletons. Here the sequenced sample was PBMCs, taken around atezolizumab (anti-PD-L1) treatment. The source of these receptors is a man between 65 and 79 years old with urothelial cancer. CDR3s include the opening cysteine and the closing phenylalanine or tryptophan. A D gene is named only where the DNA matches it firmly. Not every row has a clone size; where given, it reads once, few, many or a size class.

size: NA
D: NA
J: TRBJ1-5
V: TRBV28
DNA: TGTGCCAGCAGTTTTGGGCCGATGCGGGGGGTGGGTCAGCCCCAGCATTTT
CDR3: CASSFGPMRGVGQPQHF

size: NA
D: NA
J: TRBJ2-5
V: TRBV28
DNA: TGTGCCAGCAGTTTGTCCTCAGGGGCCCAAGAGACCCAGTACTTC
CDR3: CASSLSSGAQETQYF

size: few
D: NA
J: TRBJ1-3
V: TRBV27
DNA: TGTGCCAGCAGTAAGGAGGCAGGCTCGGGCCTGGCTGGAAACACCATATATTTT
CDR3: CASSKEAGSGLAGNTIYF

size: NA
D: TRBD1
J: TRBJ2-5
V: TRBV19
DNA: TGTGCCAGTAGTATCCGGGCCCGGACAGGACAAGAGACCCAGTACTTC
CDR3: CASSIRARTGQETQYF

size: NA
D: TRBD2
J: TRBJ2-5
V: TRBV5-1
DNA: TGCGCCAGCAACCTGGGCGGGGGGTCCGCACAAGAGACCCAGTACTTC
CDR3: CASNLGGGSAQETQYF

size: NA
D: TRBD1
J: TRBJ1-4
V: TRBV19
DNA: TGTGCCAGTAGCACGCTGGACAGGACTAATGAAAAACTGTTTTTT
CDR3: CASSTLDRTNEKLFF

size: NA
D: NA
J: TRBJ2-7
V: TRBV7-4
DNA: TGTGCCAGCAGCCGGGAGATCTACGAGCAGTACTTC
CDR3: CASSREIYEQYF

size: NA
D: TRBD2
J: TRBJ2-2
V: TRBV27
DNA: TGTGCCAGCAGCACGGGACTAGCGGGAGAACTGAACACCGGGGAGCTGTTTTTT
CDR3: CASSTGLAGELNTGELFF

size: NA
D: TRBD1
J: TRBJ2-7
V: TRBV6-5
DNA: TGTGCCAGCAGGGACAGGGGGGTTGGCGAGCAGTACTTC
CDR3: CASRDRGVGEQYF

size: once
D: TRBD2
J: TRBJ2-1
V: TRBV11-2
DNA: TGTGCCAGCAGCTTGGGACTAGCGTGGAGCTCCTACAATGAGCAGTTCTTC
CDR3: CASSLGLAWSSYNEQFF

size: NA
D: TRBD1
J: TRBJ1-2
V: TRBV28
DNA: TGTGCCACCCGCCAGGGGGCAGGGGGCTACACCTTC
CDR3: CATRQGAGGYTF

size: NA
D: TRBD1
J: TRBJ2-7
V: TRBV27
DNA: TGTGCCAGCAGATTAACCGGGACAGTAAGTTACGAGCAGTACTTC
CDR3: CASRLTGTVSYEQYF

size: NA
D: NA
J: TRBJ1-2
V: TRBV29-1
DNA: TGCAGCGTCAATCCGGGTTACTCCTATGGCTACACCTTC
CDR3: CSVNPGYSYGYTF

size: once
D: NA
J: TRBJ1-5
V: TRBV18
DNA: TGTGCCAGCTCATCAGGGGATCAGCCCCAGCATTTT
CDR3: CASSSGDQPQHF

size: NA
D: NA
J: TRBJ2-7
V: TRBV15
DNA: TGTGCCACCAGCATGGGGAGGCACTCCTACGAGCAGTACTTC
CDR3: CATSMGRHSYEQYF

size: NA
D: TRBD1
J: TRBJ1-5
V: TRBV6-1
DNA: TGTGCCAGCACCAAGACAGGGGCTGGGAATCAGCCCCAGCATTTT
CDR3: CASTKTGAGNQPQHF

size: once
D: TRBD2
J: TRBJ2-7
V: TRBV28
DNA: TGTGCCAGCAGTTTCTCCTTAGCGGGGCTGACTTACGAGCAGTACTTC
CDR3: CASSFSLAGLTYEQYF

size: NA
D: TRBD1
J: TRBJ2-7
V: TRBV28
DNA: TGTGCCAGCAGGCCGCAGGGGGCGGCCTACGAGCAGTACTTC
CDR3: CASRPQGAAYEQYF

size: NA
D: NA
J: TRBJ2-3
V: TRBV19
DNA: TGTGCCAGTAGTACCCTGAAGGTCAGACACACAGATACGCAGTATTTT
CDR3: CASSTLKVRHTDTQYF

size: NA
D: NA
J: TRBJ2-5
V: TRBV2
DNA: TGTGCCAGCGTCACCCGCGAGTACCAAGAGACCCAGTACTTC
CDR3: CASVTREYQETQYF

size: NA
D: TRBD1
J: TRBJ2-1
V: TRBV28
DNA: TGTGCCAGCAGTACGCAGGGGGCGCCCCACTTCTTC
CDR3: CASSTQGAPHFF

size: NA
D: TRBD2
J: TRBJ2-7
V: TRBV6-6
DNA: TGTGCCAGCTCCCCTGGGGGGGCGGGAGGCCTCTACGAGCAGTACTTC
CDR3: CASSPGGAGGLYEQYF

size: NA
D: NA
J: TRBJ2-5
V: TRBV20-1
DNA: TGCAGTGCACGAAGGAGGGAGACCCAGTACTTC
CDR3: CSARRRETQYF

size: few
D: TRBD1
J: TRBJ2-7
V: TRBV6-1
DNA: TGTGCCAGCAGTGAAAGACAGGGAGTGATCCAGGGCGAGCAGTACTTC
CDR3: CASSERQGVIQGEQYF

size: once
D: TRBD2
J: TRBJ2-1
V: TRBV19
DNA: TGTGCCAGTAGTATTCTAGCGGGAAAACAGGGTGAGCAGTTCTTC
CDR3: CASSILAGKQGEQFF

size: NA
D: TRBD2
J: TRBJ2-1
V: TRBV19
DNA: TGTGCCAGTAGTGTGGGACTACCCAGCTCCTACAATGAGCAGTTCTTC
CDR3: CASSVGLPSSYNEQFF

size: NA
D: TRBD1
J: TRBJ2-7
V: TRBV28
DNA: TGTGCCAGCAGCCCAGGGAACAGGGGGATAAACCCGACCTTCTACGAGCAGTACTTC
CDR3: CASSPGNRGINPTFYEQYF

size: NA
D: TRBD2
J: TRBJ2-1
V: TRBV9
DNA: TGTGCCAGCAGCCCCACAGGGAATCTAGCGGGAGTCTACAATGAGCAGTTCTTC
CDR3: CASSPTGNLAGVYNEQFF

size: NA
D: NA
J: TRBJ1-2
V: TRBV5-4
DNA: TGTGCCAGCAGCTTGCAGGGTGGCTATGGCTACACCTTC
CDR3: CASSLQGGYGYTF

size: NA
D: NA
J: TRBJ2-3
V: TRBV18
DNA: TGTGCCAGCTCACCCGTCTTCTCAGATACGCAGTATTTT
CDR3: CASSPVFSDTQYF

size: NA
D: NA
J: TRBJ1-2
V: TRBV11-2
DNA: TGTGCCAGCAGCTTAGAGTGGCAGGCTTATGGCTACACCTTC
CDR3: CASSLEWQAYGYTF

size: NA
D: NA
J: TRBJ2-5
V: TRBV9
DNA: TGTGCCAGCAGCGGGAGCACAGGAGAAGAGACCCAGTACTTC
CDR3: CASSGSTGEETQYF

size: once
D: NA
J: TRBJ2-5
V: TRBV9
DNA: TGTGCCAGCAGCGTAACTGACAGGGAGACCCAGTACTTC
CDR3: CASSVTDRETQYF

size: few
D: TRBD1
J: TRBJ2-7
V: TRBV19
DNA: TGTGCCAGTAGTCCGGGACAGGGACCTTACGAGCAGTACTTC
CDR3: CASSPGQGPYEQYF

size: NA
D: NA
J: TRBJ2-1
V: TRBV7-9
DNA: TGTGCCAGCAGCTTAAGGGCGGGAATCCTTTCCAATGAGCAGTTCTTC
CDR3: CASSLRAGILSNEQFF

size: NA
D: NA
J: TRBJ2-7
V: TRBV28
DNA: TGTGCCAGCAGTCTACCCGCCGGAACAGGCAGGAGCTCCTACGAGCAGTACTTC
CDR3: CASSLPAGTGRSSYEQYF

size: NA
D: TRBD2
J: TRBJ2-3
V: TRBV29-1
DNA: TGCAGCGTTGAAGGGACTAGGGGTACAGATACGCAGTATTTT
CDR3: CSVEGTRGTDTQYF

size: NA
D: TRBD2
J: TRBJ2-7
V: TRBV7-8
DNA: TGTGCCAGCAGCTTGGGACTAGCGGGAGTAGTAGGGGGCTACGAGCAGTACTTC
CDR3: CASSLGLAGVVGGYEQYF

size: NA
D: TRBD1
J: TRBJ1-3
V: TRBV12-5
DNA: TGTGCTAGTGGTAAACCTCAGGGGGCTATCGGAAACACCATATATTTT
CDR3: CASGKPQGAIGNTIYF

size: NA
D: NA
J: TRBJ2-3
V: TRBV29-1
DNA: TGCAGCGTTTCACTAGTACACCCAGATACGCAGTATTTT
CDR3: CSVSLVHPDTQYF

size: NA
D: NA
J: TRBJ1-3
V: TRBV14
DNA: TGTGCCAGCAGCCAACAGAGGGGAGGCACCATATATTTT
CDR3: CASSQQRGGTIYF